This T cell receptor beta chain was captured in a study of molecular identifiers for immune sequencing clone quantification. Study in general: Four of five RNA aliquots from approximately 20,000 or 100,000 naive CD8 T cells were sequenced.

Notes on this clonotype: Being one base from a much bigger clone, this may be a read error.

The CDR3 spans 14 residues. Germline values: CDR1 DFQATT, CDR2 SNEGSKA (reference sequence). Libraries from naive CD8 cells were generated from approximately 20,000 to 980,000 sorted cells (with 10%, 30% or 50% RNA). Sorting selected naive CD8 T cells with a CD8+CD4-CCR7+CD45RA+ phenotype. Each CDR3 protein is one row after TCRdb ran MiXCR on the PCR reads. The sample records 490,000 or so distinct CDR3 sequences, approximately 25% being singletons. The TCR sequence derives from a human donor in good health. Some libraries in this study had Jurkat cell RNA spiked in. The sample comprised naive CD8+ T cells from blood, with Jurkat cell RNA spiked in. Noted subset: FACS-sorted CD8+CD4-CCR7+CD45RA+ naive T cells. The chain links TRBV20-1 to TRBJ2-7; D unclear. Written as DNA, the CDR3 is TGCAGTGCTAGATACGAGGTCAGCTCCTACGAGCGGTACTTC. This codes for CSARYEVSSYERYF.